Each of the 25 T cell receptor beta chains below was sequenced from the same sample in a study of cytomegalovirus exposure and HLA in healthy donors. The PCR made use of 60 Vbeta and 13 Jbeta primers. Assay used: immunoSEQ multiplex PCR; TCRdb lists only in-frame clones, some missing. In the table there are about 130,000 clones, almost 85% of which are singletons. Sequences were obtained from PBMCs. The receptors here all came from a boy aged 2 to 10 in good health and CMV-seronegative.

The rearrangement uses TRBV5-8 and TRBJ2-7, with no clear D. Trimming left V 4 bases short and J 5 bases short, with 19 bases between. CDR1 is SGHTS, CDR2 YDEGEE, per germline. The CDR3 length is 15 residues. The CDR3 loop is CASSPVSGLLHEQYV. DNA of the CDR3: TGTGCCAGCAGCCCTGTGTCGGGTTTACTCCACGAGCAGTACGTC.

The rearrangement links TRBV6-1 to TRBJ2-7, with D possibly TRBD2 on 5 matching bases. The CDR3 spans 16 residues. The ends were cut back, 4 bases at V and 0 bases at J, with 16 bases in the middle. The germline V gene has CDR1 MNHNS and CDR2 SASEGT. The CDR3 reads CASSAVGRGSSYEQYV. CDR3 nucleotide sequence: TGTGCCAGCAGTGCGGTCGGACGGGGAAGCTCCTACGAGCAGTACGTC.

In its sample, this clone was seen a few times. V and J are TRBV14 and TRBJ2-7; 9 bases are a match to TRBD1. Per the germline V gene, CDR1 is SGHDN and CDR2 is FVKESK. Trimming took 4 bases from V and 1 from J; bases not matched to a gene: 8. The CDR3 has 16 residues. The CDR3 here is CASSRVAGQGSYEQYF. DNA of the CDR3: TGTGCCAGCAGCCGGGTTGCGGGACAGGGATCCTACGAGCAGTACTTC.

V usage is TRBV15 and J usage is TRBJ1-4; TRBD1 agrees at 9 bases. V trimming: 3 bases; J trimming: 4 bases; junction bases outside the gene matches: 3. The CDR3 has 15 amino acids. The V gene's germline CDR1 is LNHNV and CDR2 YYDKDF (reference sequence). DNA for the CDR3: TGTGCCACCAGCAGCTCGGACAGGGGTAATGAAAAACTGTTTTTT. It translates to CATSSSDRGNEKLFF.

The rearrangement uses TRBV7-9 and TRBJ2-3; 8 bases align to TRBD2. This CDR3 contains 17 residues. The germline CDR1 and CDR2 sequences are SEHNR and FQNEAQ (reference sequence). The V segment lost 1 base and the J segment 4 bases; nucleotides outside the gene matches: 10. The CDR3 spells CASSLDSGGAVADTQYF. The CDR3 DNA is TGTGCCAGCAGCTTAGACTCCGGGGGGGCCGTAGCAGATACGCAGTATTTT.

This CDR3 reads CSVNPPAGEFYNEQFF. The CDR3 DNA reads as TGCAGCGTGAACCCCCCAGCGGGAGAATTCTACAATGAGCAGTTCTTC. V is TRBV29-1 and J is TRBJ2-1, with TRBD2 matching 8 bases. CDR3 size: 16 residues. Germline CDR1 and CDR2: SQVTM and ANQGSEA. The junction had 13 bases not matched to a gene; V was cut back by 6 bases and J by 3 bases.

Turning to this clone: One end of the junction fails to match germline, which may point to a read error. The chain has TRBV5-4 and TRBJ2-7; 8 bases are shared with TRBD1. CDR3 length: 15 residues. Germline assignment: CDR1 SGHNT and CDR2 YYREEE (reference sequence). The CDR3 reads CASSLIDRGSYGQYF. In DNA, the CDR3 is TGTGCCAGCAGCTTGATTGACAGGGGCTCCTACGGGCAGTACTTC.

The chain carries TRBV19 and TRBJ2-3; maybe TRBD1 (5 bases). CDR3 length: 13 residues. The germline V gene encodes CDR1 LNHDA and CDR2 SQIVND (reference sequence). V was pared by 5 bases and J by 4 bases, with 10 bases between. This chain's CDR3 is CASSPGSADTQYF. The CDR3 nucleotides are TGTGCCAGTAGTCCAGGGTCGGCAGATACGCAGTATTTT.

This clone was observed once. This chain joins TRBV11-2 and TRBJ1-6; no clear D gene. The CDR3 has 15 amino acids. V gave up 2 bases and J gave up 8 bases, with 13 bases separating them. Germline V gives CDR1 SGHAT, CDR2 FQNNGV. CDR3: CASSLFRGRYSPLHF. The CDR3 region has the DNA TGTGCCAGCAGCTTATTCCGGGGTCGGTATTCACCCCTCCACTTT.

The chain uses TRBV9 and TRBJ2-1, with 9 bases fitting TRBD2. There are 21 residues in the CDR3. The J segment lost 0 bases and the V segment lost 0 bases, leaving 16 bases of the junction unmatched. Germline CDR1 SGDLS, CDR2 YYNGEE. CDR3 region: CASSVEPGGLAGRSSYNEQFF. The CDR3 region has the DNA TGTGCCAGCAGCGTAGAGCCCGGGGGGCTAGCGGGACGATCCTCCTACAATGAGCAGTTCTTC. The variable domain in full, with the rest retrieved from reference TRBV9 and TRBJ2-1, is DSGVTQTPKHLITATGQRVTLRCSPRSGDLSVYWYQQSLDQGLQFLIQYYNGEERAKGNILERFSAQQFPDLHSELNLSSLELGDSALYFCASSVEPGGLAGRSSYNEQFFGPGTRLTVL.

This clone appeared once. V and J are TRBV5-1 and TRBJ2-3, with D maybe TRBD2 (6 bases). Trimming shortened V by 4 bases and J by 3 bases, and 12 bases separated the two germline ends. Germline V gene data show CDR1 as SGHRS and CDR2 as YFSETQ. The CDR3 spans 14 residues. CDR3 residues: CASSPVGGTDTQYF. In DNA, the CDR3 is TGCGCCAGCAGCCCTGTGGGAGGAACAGATACGCAGTATTTT.

This chain joins TRBV29-1 and TRBJ2-1; the match to TRBD2 covers 10 bases. CDR1 and CDR2 from the germline V gene are SQVTM and ANQGSEA. CDR3 length: 13 amino acids. J lost 4 bases, V lost 7 bases, and 4 bases had no gene match. CDR3 coding DNA: TGCAGCGGTGGACTAGCGGATTACAATGAGCAGTTCTTC. Protein product: CSGGLADYNEQFF.

The rearrangement uses TRBV28 and TRBJ2-7; D unresolved. The CDR3 spans 12 residues. Trimming cost V 4 bases and J 3 bases, with 7 bases left between them. Germline V gene lookup returns CDR1 MDHEN and CDR2 SYDVKM. CDR3 residues: CASSSMGYEQYV. The DNA for the CDR3 is TGTGCCAGCAGTTCGATGGGCTACGAGCAGTACGTC.

This chain connects TRBV9 to TRBJ2-1, with 7 bases that match TRBD2. The CDR3 contains 15 residues. Germline CDR1 is SGDLS and CDR2 is YYNGEE. With V trimmed by 3 bases and J by 7 bases, 10 bases remained unmatched. The CDR3: CASSAGAGGINEQFF. DNA of the CDR3: TGTGCCAGCAGCGCAGGAGCCGGGGGGATAAATGAGCAGTTCTTC.

The chain carries TRBV4-2 and TRBJ2-3; D may be TRBD2 (7 bases). V was cut by 2 bases and J by 4 bases, with 16 bases left in between. The CDR3 consists of 16 residues. CDR1 is LGHNA and CDR2 is YNFKEQ in the germline V gene. The DNA for the CDR3 is TGTGCCAGCAGCCAACTCGCGGGGGCGGGCTCAGATACGCAGTATTTT. This gives the protein CASSQLAGAGSDTQYF.

On this clone itself: The same CDR3 can be traced to other DNA sequences in this sample. The V gene is TRBV18, the J gene TRBJ1-5; tentatively, D is TRBD1 (5 bases). The CDR3 covers 14 residues. The germline V and J ends were trimmed by 3 bases and 1 base, with 7 bases remaining between them. CDR1 and CDR2 from the germline V gene are KGHSH and LQKENI. The chain's CDR3 is CASSPGGSNQPQHF. In DNA form, the CDR3 reads TGTGCCAGCTCACCCGGGGGGAGCAATCAGCCCCAGCATTTT. Complete variable domain (other parts from reference TRBV18 and TRBJ1-5): NAGVMQNPRHLVRRRGQEARLRCSPMKGHSHVYWYRQLPEEGLKFMVYLQKENIIDESGMPKERFSAEFPKEGPSILRIQQVVRGDSAAYFCASSPGGSNQPQHFGDGTRLSIL.

This sequence joins TRBV4-1 and TRBJ1-4; the D gene is possibly TRBD1 (5 bases). The CDR3 sequence is 15 residues long. V was cut by 0 bases and J by 10 bases, with 15 bases left in between. Germline loops: CDR1 MGHRA, CDR2 YSYEKL. The DNA of the CDR3 is TGCGCCAGCAGCCAAGAGGGAAGGGGTAGGGGAAAACTGTTTTTT. Protein product: CASSQEGRGRGKLFF.

This clone was seen just once. V usage is TRBV9 and J usage is TRBJ1-4; D perhaps matches TRBD1 (5 bases). CDR3 length equals 15 residues. V was shortened by 3 bases and J by 7 bases, with 16 bases between the two germline ends. Germline CDR1 is SGDLS and CDR2 is YYNGEE. The CDR3 region has the DNA TGTGCCAGCAGCGACCACAGAAAGGGGTTTGAAAAACTGTTTTTT. It translates to CASSDHRKGFEKLFF. The full variable domain, in which reference TRBV9 and TRBJ1-4 provide the parts outside the CDR3, is DSGVTQTPKHLITATGQRVTLRCSPRSGDLSVYWYQQSLDQGLQFLIQYYNGEERAKGNILERFSAQQFPDLHSELNLSSLELGDSALYFCASSDHRKGFEKLFFGSGTQLSVL.

The chain links TRBV4-3 to TRBJ2-7; D perhaps matches TRBD1 (5 bases). Germline V gene data show CDR1 as LGHNA and CDR2 as YSLEER. This CDR3 comprises 16 residues. V was clipped by 1 base and J by 2 bases, with 15 bases between them. CDR3 bases: TGCGCCAGCAGCCAAGGTGTTGATCCAGGGACCTACGAGCAGTACTTC. Its protein is CASSQGVDPGTYEQYF.

This chain links TRBV7-2 with TRBJ1-4, with 8 bases that match TRBD1. Germline-derived CDR1 and CDR2 are SGHTA and FQGNSA. Trimming cost V 5 bases and J 13 bases; bases outside gene matches: 9. The CDR3 is 13 amino acids. In nucleotides, the CDR3 is TGTGCCAGCAGCGCCTCCGGGACAGGAGTACTGTTTTTT. It yields the protein CASSASGTGVLFF. Using reference TRBV7-2 and TRBJ1-4 for the parts outside the CDR3, the full variable domain is GAGVSQSPSNKVTEKGKDVELRCDPISGHTALYWYRQSLGQGLEFLIYFQGNSAPDKSGLPSDRFSAERTGGSVSTLTIQRTQQEDSAVYLCASSASGTGVLFFGSGTQLSVL.

This clone came up a few times. V is TRBV5-1 and J is TRBJ2-1; D may be TRBD1 (5 bases). The CDR3 consists of 16 residues. CDR1 and CDR2 from the germline V gene are SGHRS and YFSETQ. V gave up 1 base and J gave up 9 bases, with 20 bases separating them. In DNA form, the CDR3 reads TGCGCCAGCAGCTTGAATTGGCAGGCAAGGGGTGGTGAGCAGTTCTTC. As protein: CASSLNWQARGGEQFF.

The rearrangement uses TRBV6-5 and TRBJ2-3; tentative D call: TRBD2 (6 bases). CDR3 length: 15 amino acids. In germline, CDR1 is MNHEY, CDR2 SVGAGI. Trimming removed 2 bases at V and 1 base at J, with 10 bases between. This CDR3 is CASSYAWEGTDTQYF. CDR3 DNA sequence: TGTGCCAGCAGTTACGCGTGGGAGGGCACAGATACGCAGTATTTT.

V usage is TRBV7-8 and J usage is TRBJ1-1; D is undetermined. The CDR3 length is 15 residues. V was clipped by 3 bases and J by 3 bases, with 14 bases between them. Germline V gene lookup returns CDR1 SGHVS and CDR2 FQNEAQ. CDR3: CASSFLLGSHTEAFF. CDR3 in DNA: TGTGCCAGCAGCTTCCTACTCGGGTCCCACACTGAAGCTTTCTTT. Full variable domain (missing parts from reference TRBV7-8 and TRBJ1-1): GAGVSQSPRYKVAKRGQDVALRCDPISGHVSLFWYQQALGQGPEFLTYFQNEAQLDKSGLPSDRFFAERPEGSVSTLKIQRTQQEDSAVYLCASSFLLGSHTEAFFGQGTRLTVV.

CDR3 sequence (DNA): TGTGCCAGCAGCGCTTTTGGTCGGCAGGGGGCGAAAGATACGCAGTATTTT. Encoded protein: CASSAFGRQGAKDTQYF. The V gene is TRBV9, the J gene TRBJ2-3; TRBD1 aligns across 8 bases. The J segment lost 5 bases and the V segment lost 3 bases, leaving 14 bases of the junction unmatched. Germline CDR1 is SGDLS and CDR2 is YYNGEE. The CDR3 covers 17 residues.

The chain employs TRBV7-9 and TRBJ1-5, with D unresolved. The V end lost 1 base, the J end lost 5 bases, and 9 bases lay between the germline ends. CDR1 is SEHNR and CDR2 is FQNEAQ in the germline V gene (reference sequence). This CDR3 contains 14 residues. The CDR3 here is CASSLVPGDQPQHF. CDR3 coding DNA: TGTGCCAGCAGCTTAGTTCCCGGAGATCAGCCCCAGCATTTT.